The 27 T cell receptor beta chains reported below all come from one sample, sequenced in a study of T-cell reconstitution after alpha-beta-depleted transplantation in children. The TCRbeta library incorporated unique molecular identifiers. TCRdb re-analysed the PCR reads in MiXCR, keeping a single row per CDR3 protein. The sample lists fewer than 350,000 distinct CDR3 sequences, over 9% seen once, with less than 9% in the top ten. The material sequenced was PBMCs, taken before TCRalphabeta/CD19-depleted stem cell transplant. Receptors were obtained from a boy less than two years old with acute myeloid leukemia, due to receive a stem cell transplant.

This clonotype was detected a few times. The rearrangement links TRBV28 to TRBJ2-6; D is unresolved. Per germline, CDR1 MDHEN and CDR2 SYDVKM. This CDR3 spans 16 amino acids. V was clipped by 5 bases and J by 2 bases, with 13 bases between them. DNA for the CDR3: TGTGCCAGCAGTCGCGAGACTTTTACTGGGGCCAACGTCCTGACTTTC. Protein: CASSRETFTGANVLTF. Full variable domain (missing parts from reference TRBV28 and TRBJ2-6): DVKVTQSSRYLVKRTGEKVFLECVQDMDHENMFWYRQDPGLGLRLIYFSYDVKMKEKGDIPEGYSVSREKKERFSLILESASTNQTSMYLCASSRETFTGANVLTFGAGSRLTVL.

This clonotype showed up many times. The V call is TRBV5-1, the J call TRBJ2-7, with D possibly being TRBD1 (6 bases). Germline V lookup: CDR1 SGHRS, CDR2 YFSETQ. The CDR3 length is 15 residues. Trimming removed 0 bases from V and 3 bases from J, with 13 bases in between. The CDR3 DNA is TGCGCCAGCAGCTTGGGCCGGGACACCCACTACGAGCAGTACTTC. Residues: CASSLGRDTHYEQYF.

This clonotype was counted many times. The chain joins TRBV25-1 to TRBJ2-7; 9 bases align to TRBD1. V lost 5 bases and J lost 5; bases outside the gene matches: 4. There are 13 residues in the CDR3. Germline V CDR1 and CDR2: MGHDK, SYGVNS. The CDR3 nucleotides are TGTGCCAGCAGTAGCCGACAGGGGGACGAGCAGTACTTC. This gives the protein CASSSRQGDEQYF.

This clonotype was counted at least ten times. The V call is TRBV28, the J call TRBJ2-3; D is unresolved. The V and J ends lost 5 bases and 6 bases respectively, with 6 bases between them. This CDR3 contains 11 residues. Looked up from germline, CDR1 is MDHEN and CDR2 is SYDVKM. DNA of the CDR3: TGTGCCAGCAGTCGTAGGGATACGCAGTATTTT. This gives the protein CASSRRDTQYF.

The chain combines TRBV12-3 or TRBV12-4 with TRBJ2-5, with a possible D match to TRBD1 (8 bases). The CDR3 consists of 15 residues. Trimming pared 4 bases from V and 2 bases from J, leaving 14 bases between. Written as DNA, the CDR3 is TGTGCCAGCAGTTACAGGGGGGGGGTTCAAGAGACCCAGTACTTC. This codes for CASSYRGGVQETQYF.

In its sample, this clonotype was seen many times. J is TRBJ2-3 and V is TRBV20-1; 7 nucleotides agree with TRBD1. The germline gives CDR1 DFQATT, CDR2 SNEGSKA (reference sequence). The V gene end was trimmed by 1 base and the J gene end by 6 bases; junction bases not matched to a gene: 13. The CDR3 consists of 16 residues. CDR3 DNA sequence: TGCAGTGCTAGAGGCAGGACAGGATTTTCCCAGGATACGCAGTATTTT. Translation gives CSARGRTGFSQDTQYF.

V usage is TRBV27 and J usage is TRBJ2-1; D gene ambiguous. This CDR3 spans 17 amino acids. V lost 5 bases and J lost 2, with 19 bases in between. Germline V gene sequence: CDR1 MNHEY, CDR2 SMNVEV (reference sequence). The CDR3 DNA reads as TGTGCCAGCAGTCCGGTTCTGTCTGGACCGGCCTACAATGAGCAGTTCTTC. Translating it yields CASSPVLSGPAYNEQFF.

This clonotype was counted at least ten times. This chain links TRBV7-3 with TRBJ2-1, with 10 bases matching TRBD2. This CDR3 spans 16 amino acids. Germline CDR1 and CDR2: SGHTA and FQGTGA. V trimming: 0 bases; J trimming: 7 bases; junction bases outside the gene matches: 6. The CDR3 DNA is TGTGCCAGCAGCTTAACGTTAGCGGGAGGTAGGAATGAGCAGTTCTTC. Amino acids: CASSLTLAGGRNEQFF. The full variable domain, in which reference TRBV7-3 and TRBJ2-1 provide the parts outside the CDR3, is GAGVSQTPSNKVTEKGKYVELRCDPISGHTALYWYRQSLGQGPEFLIYFQGTGAADDSGLPNDRFFAVRPEGSVSTLKIQRTERGDSAVYLCASSLTLAGGRNEQFFGPGTRLTVL.

In nucleotides, the CDR3 is TGTGCCAGCAGTAACCAACTAGCGGGAGGGAATGAGCAGTTCTTC. It codes for CASSNQLAGGNEQFF. The chain combines TRBV6-5 with TRBJ2-1; 13 bases map to TRBD2. Looked up from germline, CDR1 is MNHEY and CDR2 is SVGAGI. Trimming cost V 5 bases and J 7 bases; bases outside gene matches: 5. The CDR3 extends over 15 amino acids.

This clonotype has a count of ten or more. This chain uses TRBV9 with TRBJ2-1; D not certain. In germline, CDR1 is SGDLS, CDR2 YYNGEE. This CDR3 has 12 amino acids. Trimming took 1 base from V and 5 from J, leaving 4 bases between them. CDR3 bases: TGTGCCAGCAGCGTATGGGACAATGAGCAGTTCTTC. It specifies CASSVWDNEQFF.

This clonotype was detected many times. This sequence joins TRBV7-3 and TRBJ2-1; D is perhaps TRBD1 (5 bases). This CDR3 is built from 12 residues. V was shortened by 5 bases and J by 9 bases, with 11 bases between the two germline ends. Per the germline V gene, CDR1 is SGHTA and CDR2 is FQGTGA. CDR3 DNA sequence: TGTGCCAGCAGCAGGGGCCGCGGTGAGCAGTTCTTC. Translated, it gives CASSRGRGEQFF. Supplemented by reference TRBV7-3 and TRBJ2-1, the full variable domain reads GAGVSQTPSNKVTEKGKYVELRCDPISGHTALYWYRQSLGQGPEFLIYFQGTGAADDSGLPNDRFFAVRPEGSVSTLKIQRTERGDSAVYLCASSRGRGEQFFGPGTRLTVL.

This clonotype was seen repeatedly, ten times or more. This chain links TRBV12-3 or TRBV12-4 with TRBJ2-1, with a tentative D call TRBD2 (6 bases). Trimming left V 5 bases short and J 8 bases short, with 10 bases between. CDR3 length: 12 amino acids. The CDR3 region has the DNA TGTGCCAGCAGTGAGACTAGGTATGAGCAGTTCTTC. Amino acids: CASSETRYEQFF.

This clonotype was found many times. This chain connects TRBV5-1 to TRBJ2-5; weak D call: TRBD2 (6 bases). The CDR3 spans 12 residues. The V gene lost 0 bases and the J gene lost 13 bases, with 13 bases spanning the gap. Germline CDR1 SGHRS, CDR2 YFSETQ. For the CDR3, the DNA is TGCGCCAGCAGCTTGGTGGGCCAGGGACTGTACTTC. It codes for CASSLVGQGLYF.

The table lists this clonotype with a few counts. The chain carries TRBV5-1 and TRBJ2-2, with D maybe TRBD1 (5 bases). The CDR3 has 16 residues. Germline V lookup: CDR1 SGHRS, CDR2 YFSETQ. Between the trimmed V and J ends, which lost 6 bases and 1 base, there was a span of 16 bases. This CDR3 reads CASTIEGALNTGELFF. The CDR3 DNA sequence: TGCGCCAGCACCATTGAAGGGGCTTTGAACACCGGGGAGCTGTTTTTT.

This clonotype was recorded many times. DNA for the CDR3: TGTGCCAGCAGCCAGCCAGGGTTAGGTGGCTACACCTTC. This codes for CASSQPGLGGYTF. The chain carries TRBV4-2 and TRBJ1-2; tentative D call: TRBD1 (5 bases). CDR1 is LGHNA and CDR2 is YNFKEQ in the germline V gene. This CDR3 is built from 13 residues. V lost 3 bases and J 7 bases, leaving 12 bases between the germline ends.

There are many counts of this clonotype. J is TRBJ2-3 and V is TRBV4-2, with 12 positions matching TRBD2. The germline CDR1 and CDR2 sequences are LGHNA and YNFKEQ. The V segment lost 4 bases and the J segment 3 bases; nucleotides outside the gene matches: 5. CDR3 length: 16 amino acids. This CDR3 is CASSPAGTSGTDTQYF. DNA for the CDR3: TGTGCCAGCAGCCCTGCCGGGACTAGCGGGACAGATACGCAGTATTTT.

The table lists this clonotype with many counts. The CDR3 DNA is TGCAGTGCTAGCCCGGGACTAGCGGGAATAAATGAGCAGTTCTTC. This sequence encodes CSASPGLAGINEQFF. The V gene is TRBV20-1, the J gene TRBJ2-1; the match to TRBD2 covers 13 bases. The V and J ends lost 3 bases and 7 bases, in that order; junction bases with no gene match: 6. CDR3 length: 15 residues. CDR1 is DFQATT, CDR2 SNEGSKA, per germline (reference sequence).

This clonotype was counted at least ten times. The chain is built from TRBV19 and TRBJ1-5; D uncertain. The CDR3 has 13 residues. Germline CDR1 reads LNHDA; CDR2 reads SQIVND (reference sequence). Between the trimmed V and J ends, which lost 5 bases and 3 bases, there was a span of 8 bases. CDR3 amino acids: CASSQFTNQPQHF. The CDR3 DNA sequence: TGTGCCAGTAGTCAGTTCACCAATCAGCCCCAGCATTTT.

At least ten counts were recorded for this clonotype. The V gene is TRBV4-3, the J gene TRBJ2-7; 9 positions agree with TRBD1. The V segment lost 4 bases and the J segment 13 bases; nucleotides outside the gene matches: 14. CDR1 and CDR2 (germline): LGHNA, YSLEER. CDR3 length: 14 amino acids. The CDR3, as DNA: TGCGCCAGCAGCCCGAATAGCCCCGGGACAGGGATTTACTTC. Protein: CASSPNSPGTGIYF.

This clonotype was picked up many times. The chain recombines TRBV12-3 or TRBV12-4 with TRBJ2-1; perhaps TRBD1 as D (6 bases). The V end lost 7 bases, the J end lost 5 bases, and 12 bases lay between the germline ends. The CDR3 is 13 residues long. The CDR3 spells CASTFDRNNEQFF. CDR3 nucleotide sequence: TGTGCCAGCACCTTCGACAGGAACAATGAGCAGTTCTTC.

J is TRBJ2-7 and V is TRBV11-3; D is undetermined. The germline gives CDR1 SGHNT, CDR2 YENEEA. The CDR3 runs to 14 residues. Trimming took 4 bases from V and 3 from J, leaving 13 bases between them. The CDR3 nucleotides are TGTGCCAGCAGCTCATCTACCTCCTACTACGAGCAGTACTTC. Translated, it gives CASSSSTSYYEQYF.

This clonotype was found many times. V gene TRBV4-1 combines with J gene TRBJ2-1; D gene uncertain. Deletions cut 1 base from V and 10 bases from J, with 11 bases between. Germline V lookup: CDR1 MGHRA, CDR2 YSYEKL. This CDR3 contains 13 residues. CDR3: CASSQGRGPEQFF. DNA for the CDR3: TGCGCCAGCAGCCAAGGTCGCGGTCCCGAGCAGTTCTTC.

The chain uses TRBV12-3 or TRBV12-4 and TRBJ2-7; D call uncertain. The CDR3 spans 13 residues. Trimming shortened V by 1 base and J by 5 bases, and 9 bases separated the two germline ends. This CDR3 is CASSLEGSNEQYF. CDR3 DNA: TGTGCCAGCAGTTTAGAAGGGTCTAACGAGCAGTACTTC.

This clonotype was observed many times. This chain connects TRBV5-1 to TRBJ1-6; possibly TRBD1 for D (5 bases). The CDR3 runs 14 residues. The V end lost 2 bases, the J end lost 5 bases, and 8 bases lay between the germline ends. Germline values: CDR1 SGHRS, CDR2 YFSETQ. In nucleotides, the CDR3 is TGCGCCAGCAGCTTCCAGGGCGATAATTCACCCCTCCACTTT. This gives the protein CASSFQGDNSPLHF.

This clonotype occurred many times. The chain couples TRBV29-1 to TRBJ1-4, with a possible D match to TRBD1 (5 bases). The CDR3 is made up of 11 amino acids. Per germline, CDR1 SQVTM and CDR2 ANQGSEA. Trimming pared 7 bases from V and 7 bases from J, leaving 10 bases between. This chain's CDR3 is CSAERGEKLFF. CDR3 DNA: TGCAGCGCAGAGAGGGGTGAAAAACTGTTTTTT.

This clonotype has at least ten counts. This rearrangement joins TRBV10-3 to TRBJ2-7, with D uncertain. The CDR3 runs to 13 residues. Trimming pared 4 bases from V and 1 base from J, leaving 8 bases between. Looked up from germline, CDR1 is ENHRY and CDR2 is SYGVKD. Here the CDR3 reads CAISVTDSYEQYF. The DNA of the CDR3 is TGTGCCATCAGTGTCACAGATTCCTACGAGCAGTACTTC.

In its sample, this clonotype was seen many times. J is TRBJ2-3 and V is TRBV12-3 or TRBV12-4, with unresolved D. The CDR3 runs to 14 residues. V lost 1 base and J lost 0, with 5 bases in between. Here the CDR3 reads CASSLGFSTDTQYF. The DNA for the CDR3 is TGTGCCAGCAGTTTAGGATTTAGCACAGATACGCAGTATTTT.